The rows below give T cell receptor beta chains drawn from one sample of a study of OX40 agonist ivuxolimab in advanced cancers. The protocol was immunoSEQ multiplex PCR, while the TCRdb copy is restricted to in-frame clones and leaves out a portion. The sample records tens of thousands of clones, around 80% being singletons. Sequencing used CD4+ or CD8+ T cells sorted from blood, obtained in a trial of the OX40 agonist ivuxolimab. These receptors were obtained from an adult with an advanced solid tumor such as melanoma, head and neck, liver or kidney cancer. CDR3s include the opening cysteine and the closing phenylalanine or tryptophan. D genes are given only for firm matches. Not all rows give a size; the values are once, few, many and, for expanded clones, a class.

TRBV6-1	17	TRBJ1-5	NA	NA	CASSESPVSLGNQPQHF	TGTGCCAGCAGTGAATCTCCTGTTTCCCTCGGCAATCAGCCCCAGCATTTT
TRBV27	13	TRBJ1-5	NA	NA	CASSGDSNQPQHF	TGTGCCAGCAGTGGAGATAGCAATCAGCCCCAGCATTTT
TRBV10-3	13	TRBJ2-7	NA	NA	CAITAETYYEQYF	TGTGCCATCACGGCAGAGACCTACTACGAGCAGTACTTC
TRBV6-1	16	TRBJ2-1	NA	NA	CASSEALEGGYNEQFF	TGTGCCAGCAGTGAAGCGCTAGAGGGAGGATACAATGAGCAGTTCTTC
TRBV14	19	TRBJ2-1	TRBD2	NA	CASSQDDGTSGSWDNEQFF	TGTGCCAGCAGCCAAGATGACGGGACTAGCGGGAGTTGGGACAATGAGCAGTTCTTC
TRBV11-2	16	TRBJ2-7	TRBD2	NA	CASSFLLAGVSYEQYF	TGTGCCAGCAGCTTTTTACTAGCGGGAGTTTCCTACGAGCAGTACTTC
TRBV7-9	14	TRBJ2-7	NA	NA	CASSLVDSGYEQYF	TGTGCCAGCAGCTTAGTGGATAGCGGCTACGAGCAGTACTTC
TRBV2	16	TRBJ1-1	NA	NA	CASSEPTRVGYTEAFF	TGTGCCAGCAGTGAGCCGACACGGGTGGGGTACACTGAAGCTTTCTTT
TRBV6-5	15	TRBJ2-3	TRBD1	NA	CASSYRDRASDTQYF	TGTGCCAGCAGTTACCGGGACAGGGCTTCAGATACGCAGTATTTT
TRBV6-1	16	TRBJ1-4	NA	once	CASSELTGLGSEKLFF	TGTGCCAGCAGTGAGCTAACAGGCCTCGGGAGTGAAAAACTGTTTTTT
TRBV27	16	TRBJ2-1	TRBD1	NA	CASSAGGQGASNEQFF	TGTGCCAGCAGTGCCGGGGGCCAGGGGGCCTCCAATGAGCAGTTCTTC
TRBV6-1	13	TRBJ2-2	NA	NA	CASRALGTGELFF	TGTGCCAGCAGGGCCCTTGGGACCGGGGAGCTGTTTTTT
TRBV9	14	TRBJ2-7	NA	once	CASSVERGNAEQYF	TGTGCCAGCAGCGTAGAGAGGGGGAACGCCGAGCAGTACTTC
TRBV7-6	16	TRBJ2-7	TRBD2	NA	CASSLEAGVAVNEQYF	TGTGCCAGCAGCTTAGAAGCGGGGGTGGCCGTCAACGAGCAGTACTTC
TRBV19	17	TRBJ1-1	TRBD1	NA	CASSIGGDREWNTEAFF	TGTGCCAGTAGTATTGGGGGTGACAGGGAATGGAACACTGAAGCTTTCTTT
TRBV11-2	15	TRBJ2-7	TRBD1	NA	CASRTGGAGIHEQYF	TGTGCCAGCAGGACAGGGGGCGCGGGAATCCACGAGCAGTACTTC
TRBV21-1	19	TRBJ1-5	NA	NA	CASSNAAGQGARSNQPQHF	TGTGCCAGCAGCAATGCAGCAGGGCAGGGGGCGCGGAGCAATCAGCCCCAGCATTTT
TRBV6-4	13	TRBJ2-1	NA	NA	CASSDSAYNEQFF	TGTGCCAGCAGTGACTCCGCCTACAATGAGCAGTTCTTC
TRBV7-9	14	TRBJ2-3	NA	once	CASRTEGSTDTQYF	TGTGCCAGCAGGACAGAAGGCTCGACAGATACGCAGTATTTT
TRBV27	15	TRBJ2-7	NA	NA	CASSLLRSPSYEQYF	TGTGCCAGCAGTTTGTTGCGCTCCCCTTCCTACGAGCAGTACTTC
TRBV7-2	16	TRBJ1-6	NA	NA	CASSLEKSSYNSPLHF	TGTGCCAGCAGCTTAGAGAAAAGCTCCTATAATTCACCCCTCCACTTT
TRBV5-1	12	TRBJ1-1	NA	few	CASSSTGPEAFF	TGCGCCAGCAGCTCAACAGGGCCTGAAGCTTTCTTT
TRBV30	13	TRBJ2-5	NA	NA	CAWANRFQETQYF	TGTGCCTGGGCCAACAGGTTCCAAGAGACCCAGTACTTC
TRBV27	16	TRBJ1-6	TRBD1	NA	CASSWTGPDYNSPLHF	TGTGCCAGCAGTTGGACAGGTCCCGACTATAATTCACCCCTCCACTTT
TRBV7-9	16	TRBJ2-5	NA	NA	CATGQGASGYQETQYF	TGTGCCACCGGGCAGGGGGCTAGCGGCTACCAAGAGACCCAGTACTTC
TRBV13	13	TRBJ1-1	NA	NA	CARDRIANTEAFF	TGTGCCAGAGACCGGATAGCGAACACTGAAGCTTTCTTT
TRBV29-1	12	TRBJ1-1	TRBD1	NA	CSATGGPHEAFF	TGCAGCGCCACAGGGGGCCCCCATGAAGCTTTCTTT
TRBV25-1	18	TRBJ1-2	TRBD1	NA	CASSAYRDREEANYGYTF	TGTGCCAGCAGTGCTTACCGGGACAGGGAAGAAGCTAACTATGGCTACACCTTC
TRBV10-3	16	TRBJ1-5	TRBD1	few	CAISEYGQGATQPQHF	TGTGCCATCAGTGAGTACGGACAGGGAGCAACTCAGCCCCAGCATTTT
TRBV6-4	15	TRBJ2-1	NA	few	CASSDSGGDYNEQFF	TGTGCCAGCAGCGACTCAGGGGGGGACTACAATGAGCAGTTCTTC
TRBV19	14	TRBJ1-5	TRBD1	NA	CATQLGQGNQPQHF	TGTGCCACCCAACTGGGACAGGGGAATCAGCCCCAGCATTTT
TRBV6-5	15	TRBJ2-7	NA	NA	CASSYPTSLGYEQYF	TGTGCCAGCAGTTACCCTACTAGTTTAGGCTACGAGCAGTACTTC
TRBV27	16	TRBJ2-5	NA	NA	CASSSLGTMYQETQYF	TGTGCCAGCAGTTCACTCGGGACCATGTACCAAGAGACCCAGTACTTC
TRBV6-5	13	TRBJ2-7	NA	NA	CASSYGRPYEQYF	TGTGCCAGCAGTTACGGACGTCCCTACGAGCAGTACTTC
TRBV4-3	14	TRBJ1-3	NA	NA	CASSQGGTGNTIYF	TGCGCCAGCAGCCAGGGGGGAACTGGAAACACCATATATTTT
TRBV28	15	TRBJ2-5	TRBD2	NA	CASRVLLAGWETQYF	TGTGCCAGCAGGGTTTTGCTAGCGGGGTGGGAGACCCAGTACTTC
TRBV9	12	TRBJ2-7	NA	NA	CASSGTPNEQYF	TGTGCCAGCAGCGGGACACCGAACGAGCAGTACTTC
TRBV10-1	14	TRBJ1-1	NA	NA	CASSRDTSNTEAFF	TGCGCCAGCAGTAGGGACACCTCGAACACTGAAGCTTTCTTT
TRBV10-3	13	TRBJ2-7	NA	NA	CAISGQGQYEQYF	TGTGCCATCAGTGGTCAGGGGCAGTACGAGCAGTACTTC
TRBV28	15	TRBJ2-1	TRBD1	once	CASSFQRDSYNEQFF	TGTGCCAGCAGTTTCCAACGGGACAGCTACAATGAGCAGTTCTTC